The next 23 T cell receptor beta chains were all read from a single sample in a study of T-cell memory formation after mild COVID-19. TCRdb reprocessed the 5' RACE reads via MiXCR and lists one record per CDR3 protein. The data show roughly 320,000 distinct CDR3 sequences, with approximately 27% seen just once and about 13% held by the top ten. Sequencing input: PBMCs or a T cell subset sorted from them (not recorded which). These receptor sequences come from an adult woman who had mild COVID-19 (a few samples of this study predate the infection). Cell type and time point are not known.

This clonotype was counted only a few times. This chain uses TRBV29-1 with TRBJ1-2; D perhaps matches TRBD1 (5 bases). The germline CDR1 and CDR2 sequences are SQVTM and ANQGSEA. The CDR3 length is 14 residues. Trimming shortened V by 7 bases and J by 0 bases, and 15 bases separated the two germline ends. CDR3 nucleotides: TGCAGCGCCGGGGCGAAGTTAACTAACTATGGCTACACCTTC. It codes for CSAGAKLTNYGYTF.

A few counts support this clonotype. The chain combines TRBV7-2 with TRBJ2-2, with D hard to call. The CDR3 spans 13 residues. With 2 bases removed from V and 6 bases from J, the gap between germline ends came to 7 bases. CDR1 and CDR2 (germline): SGHTA, FQGNSA. CDR3 DNA: TGTGCCAGCAGCTTACTTTACCCCGGGGAGCTGTTTTTT. This translates into CASSLLYPGELFF.

The chain employs TRBV4-2 and TRBJ2-2; D might be TRBD2 (5 bases). V was pared by 4 bases and J by 5 bases, with 17 bases between. The CDR3 is made up of 16 amino acids. CDR1 is LGHNA and CDR2 is YNFKEQ in the germline V gene. CDR3 sequence (DNA): TGTGCCAGCAGCCGAGCCGAGGGCTCGGGAACCGGGGAGCTGTTTTTT. The encoded protein is CASSRAEGSGTGELFF.

This chain connects TRBV3-1 to TRBJ2-3, with D unclear. There are 14 residues in the CDR3. Germline-derived CDR1 and CDR2 are LGHDT and YNNKEL (reference sequence). The germline V and J ends were trimmed by 4 bases and 8 bases, with 16 bases remaining between them. The CDR3 region has the DNA TGTGCCAGCAGCCTCTCCTCGAGCCTTGGTACGCAGTATTTT. As protein: CASSLSSSLGTQYF.

The chain has TRBV4-2 and TRBJ2-5; D is undetermined. Trimming removed 0 bases from V and 5 bases from J, with 10 bases in between. Germline V gene sequence: CDR1 LGHNA, CDR2 YNFKEQ. This CDR3 comprises 14 residues. DNA of the CDR3: TGTGCCAGCAGCCAAGATCCAGCAGAGGAGACCCAGTACTTC. Amino acids: CASSQDPAEETQYF.

CDR3 in amino acids: CASSGQTGPYEQYF. The CDR3 DNA sequence: TGTGCCAGCAGCGGCCAGACAGGACCCTACGAGCAGTACTTC. The gene calls are TRBV7-2 and TRBJ2-7; TRBD1 might be the D (6 bases). Germline values: CDR1 SGHTA, CDR2 FQGNSA. CDR3 size: 14 residues. V lost 5 bases and J 2 bases, leaving 13 bases between the germline ends.

The V gene is TRBV7-9, the J gene TRBJ2-5, with a tentative D call TRBD2 (6 bases). The V end lost 4 bases, the J end lost 4 bases, and 13 bases lay between the germline ends. In germline, CDR1 is SEHNR, CDR2 FQNEAQ (reference sequence). The CDR3 has 14 residues. CDR3: CASSYERERETQYF. In DNA form, the CDR3 reads TGTGCCAGCAGCTACGAACGGGAGCGAGAGACCCAGTACTTC. The variable domain in full, with the rest retrieved from reference TRBV7-9 and TRBJ2-5, is DTGVSQNPRHKITKRGQNVTFRCDPISEHNRLYWYRQTLGQGPEFLTYFQNEAQLEKSRLLSDRFSAERPKGSFSTLEIQRTEQGDSAMYLCASSYERERETQYFGPGTRLLVL.

This chain joins TRBV5-1 and TRBJ2-7; 8 bases map to TRBD1. The CDR3 spans 14 residues. Germline V gives CDR1 SGHRS, CDR2 YFSETQ. J was trimmed by 6 bases and V by 4 bases; bases with no gene match: 9. Here the CDR3 DNA reads TGCGCCAGCAGCAACAAGGACAGGGCTGGCGAGCAGTACTTC. It specifies CASSNKDRAGEQYF.

This clonotype was seen more than once but under ten times. V usage is TRBV24-1 and J usage is TRBJ2-5; D gene uncertain. Per the germline V gene, CDR1 is KGHDR and CDR2 is SFDVKD. The CDR3 spans 13 residues. Trimming removed 6 bases from V and 5 bases from J, with 12 bases in between. CDR3 DNA sequence: TGTGCCACCAGTAGTTACCAGAGGGAGACCCAGTACTTC. Translated, it gives CATSSYQRETQYF.

The rearrangement uses TRBV5-1 and TRBJ2-7; 7 bases are shared with TRBD1. V shed 2 bases and J 6 bases; nucleotides not matched to a gene: 8. In germline, CDR1 is SGHRS, CDR2 YFSETQ. The CDR3 consists of 14 residues. Here the CDR3 reads CASSFGQESSEQYF. The CDR3 DNA sequence: TGCGCCAGCAGCTTTGGACAGGAGTCAAGCGAGCAGTACTTC.

This clonotype was seen a few times. This chain joins TRBV6-1 and TRBJ2-5, with D hard to call. Between the trimmed V and J ends, which lost 7 bases and 0 bases, there was a span of 12 bases. This CDR3 contains 14 residues. The germline CDR1 and CDR2 sequences are MNHNS and SASEGT. The CDR3 region is CASTLLGYQETQYF. CDR3 bases: TGTGCCAGCACCTTACTGGGGTACCAAGAGACCCAGTACTTC.

The chain is built from TRBV2 and TRBJ1-1; D gene ambiguous. Germline CDR1 reads SNHLY; CDR2 reads FYNNEI. CDR3 length: 13 residues. The V end lost 9 bases, the J end lost 11 bases, and 22 bases lay between the germline ends. The CDR3 nucleotides are TGTGCCAGGAAACGCGAGACCCAAGGGCACGCTTTCTTT. Its protein product is CARKRETQGHAFF.

The J gene is TRBJ2-7, the V gene TRBV2; D unresolved. Germline-derived CDR1 and CDR2 are SNHLY and FYNNEI. There are 12 residues in the CDR3. The V and J ends lost 6 bases and 2 bases respectively, with 8 bases between them. The CDR3 coding sequence is TGTGCCAGCAGCGGAGACACCTACGAGCAGTACTTC. It codes for CASSGDTYEQYF.

The rearrangement joins TRBV7-9 to TRBJ2-7, with D possibly matching TRBD1 (6 bases). Trimming left V 6 bases short and J 0 bases short, with 12 bases between. CDR1 and CDR2 from the germline V gene are SEHNR and FQNEAQ (reference sequence). The CDR3 consists of 14 residues. The CDR3 here is CASRLGQNSYEQYF. The CDR3 region has the DNA TGTGCCAGCAGACTCGGACAGAACTCCTACGAGCAGTACTTC. Together with reference TRBV7-9 and TRBJ2-7, the CDR3 gives the full variable domain: DTGVSQNPRHKITKRGQNVTFRCDPISEHNRLYWYRQTLGQGPEFLTYFQNEAQLEKSRLLSDRFSAERPKGSFSTLEIQRTEQGDSAMYLCASRLGQNSYEQYFGPGTRLTVT.

This clonotype was observed a few times. The V and J genes are TRBV15 and TRBJ2-6, with D unresolved. CDR3 length: 15 amino acids. Trimming took off 4 bases at V and 4 bases at J, with 11 bases between the two ends. The germline V gene encodes CDR1 LNHNV and CDR2 YYDKDF (reference sequence). CDR3 nucleotide sequence: TGTGCCACCAGCAAACATACAACGGGGGCCAACGTCCTGACTTTC. Amino acid sequence: CATSKHTTGANVLTF.

The rearrangement uses TRBV7-9 and TRBJ1-2; possibly TRBD1 for D (6 bases). From germline, CDR1 is SEHNR and CDR2 FQNEAQ (reference sequence). The V gene lost 5 bases and the J gene lost 7 bases, with 20 bases spanning the gap. This CDR3 comprises 15 residues. CDR3 DNA: TGTGCCAGCAGCCCCTCGGGCGACAGGTCTGGTGGCTACACCTTC. Its protein is CASSPSGDRSGGYTF.

This clonotype came up a few times. The chain recombines TRBV11-2 with TRBJ2-1; D call uncertain. Germline loops: CDR1 SGHAT, CDR2 FQNNGV. The CDR3 runs 13 residues. V dropped 0 bases and J dropped 5 bases, with 5 bases sitting between them. CDR3 protein: CASSLEANNEQFF. The DNA of the CDR3 is TGTGCCAGCAGCTTAGAAGCTAACAATGAGCAGTTCTTC.

This clonotype was counted only a few times. The rearrangement uses TRBV7-6 and TRBJ2-3, with D perhaps matching TRBD1 (6 bases). The CDR3 has 14 residues. The V end was cut by 5 bases, the J end by 4 bases, with 13 bases between. In germline, CDR1 is SGHVS, CDR2 FNYEAQ. The CDR3: CASSRGQAPDTQYF. For the CDR3, the DNA is TGTGCCAGCAGCCGGGGACAAGCCCCAGATACGCAGTATTTT.

This sequence joins TRBV7-8 and TRBJ1-6; D unresolved. The ends were cut back, 1 base at V and 0 bases at J, with 13 bases in the middle. Germline lookup yields CDR1 SGHVS and CDR2 FQNEAQ. The CDR3 contains 18 residues. In nucleotides, the CDR3 is TGTGCCAGCAGCTTAGATCGGACTCTAGGCTCCTATAATTCACCCCTCCACTTT. It specifies CASSLDRTLGSYNSPLHF.

In nucleotides, the CDR3 is TGTGCCAGCAGCGGGGGACTAGTGGCGAACATTCAGTACTTC. This gives the protein CASSGGLVANIQYF. The chain has TRBV9 and TRBJ2-4, with 8 nucleotides matching TRBD2. CDR3 length equals 14 residues. Germline CDR1 is SGDLS and CDR2 is YYNGEE. Germline trimming cut 3 bases from V and 7 bases from J; bases unmatched to any gene: 6.

This clonotype is a singleton in its sample. V usage is TRBV12-3 or TRBV12-4 and J usage is TRBJ1-4; D perhaps matches TRBD1 (5 bases). This CDR3 is 13 amino acids long. Trimming removed 6 bases from V and 8 bases from J, with 13 bases in between. CDR3 loop: CASSSGPGEKLFF. In nucleotides, the CDR3 is TGTGCCAGCAGCTCCGGGCCAGGGGAAAAACTGTTTTTT.

This clonotype was counted between two and nine times. The CDR3 DNA reads TGTGCCAGCAGCTTAGAGACTAGCGGGTGGAGCGATGAGCAGTTCTTC. Amino acids: CASSLETSGWSDEQFF. V is TRBV11-2 and J is TRBJ2-1, with 10 bases aligning to TRBD2. This CDR3 spans 16 amino acids. Germline trimming cut 0 bases from V and 8 bases from J; bases unmatched to any gene: 7. Per the germline V gene, CDR1 is SGHAT and CDR2 is FQNNGV.

This clonotype came up a few times. V gene TRBV24-1 combines with J gene TRBJ2-5; 12 bases fit TRBD2. Germline trimming cut 3 bases from V and 4 bases from J; bases unmatched to any gene: 2. Looked up from germline, CDR1 is KGHDR and CDR2 is SFDVKD. This CDR3 has 15 residues. The CDR3 DNA is TGTGCCACCAGTGATCGGGGACTAGCGGGAGAGACCCAGTACTTC. Amino acid sequence: CATSDRGLAGETQYF.